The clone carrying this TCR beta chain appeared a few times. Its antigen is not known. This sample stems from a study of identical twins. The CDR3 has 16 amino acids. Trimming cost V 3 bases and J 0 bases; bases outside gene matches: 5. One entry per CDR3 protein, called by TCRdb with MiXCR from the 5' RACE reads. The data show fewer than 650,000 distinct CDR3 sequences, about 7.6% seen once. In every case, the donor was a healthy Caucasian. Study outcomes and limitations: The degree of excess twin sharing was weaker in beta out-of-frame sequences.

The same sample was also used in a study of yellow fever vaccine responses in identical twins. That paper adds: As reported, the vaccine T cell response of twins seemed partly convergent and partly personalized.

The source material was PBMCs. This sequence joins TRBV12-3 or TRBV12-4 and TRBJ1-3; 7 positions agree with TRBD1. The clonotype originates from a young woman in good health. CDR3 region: CASSLAGGSSGNTIYF. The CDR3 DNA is TGTGCCAGCAGTTTGGCAGGGGGGAGCTCTGGAAACACCATATATTTT.